This paragraph covers one TCR beta chain sequence. Per the original methods: ImmunoSEQ supplied junction-only sequences lacking quality scores, so filtering was different. Clones were sequenced by immunoSEQ multiplex PCR, and TCRdb holds only the in-frame ones, with some missing. The DNA gave D and trimming, while V, J and clone size come from that table. The sample records some 2 million clones, about 95% being singletons. This sample was taken from a study of shared clonotypes between healthy human individuals. As defined, naive CD8 cells were CD45RO-negative and positively selected for CCR7, with terminally differentiated effector memory CD45RA+ cells excluded. Input material: naive CD8+ T cells sorted from blood. The sequence came from a man aged 18 to 30 in good health.

The CDR3 DNA follows: TGTGCCAGCAGCCCCCTAGGGCAAGCCCAGCATTTT. This codes for CASSPLGQAQHF. The chain employs TRBV5-8 and TRBJ1-5; D gene ambiguous. Trimming shortened V by 4 bases and J by 11 bases, and 13 bases separated the two germline ends. This CDR3 contains 12 residues. CDR1 and CDR2 from the germline V gene are SGHTS and YDEGEE.